Here is one TCR beta chain with its context. This entry belongs to a study of cytomegalovirus exposure and HLA in healthy donors. Germline CDR1 is MNHNS and CDR2 is SASEGT. V trimming: 5 bases; J trimming: 7 bases; junction bases outside the gene matches: 5. There are 13 residues in the CDR3. The PCR had 60 Vbeta and 13 Jbeta primers. Only in-frame clones appear in the TCRdb table, and some are missing; sequencing was by immunoSEQ multiplex PCR. This sample has some 170,000 clones, with around 80% found just once. This sequence joins TRBV6-1 and TRBJ1-5; 7 bases agree with TRBD1. The sample taken for sequencing was PBMCs. The origin of this receptor is a middle-aged man in good health and CMV-seronegative. The CDR3 protein is CASSTGVEQPQHF. The CDR3 DNA reads TGTGCCAGCAGTACAGGGGTTGAACAGCCCCAGCATTTT.